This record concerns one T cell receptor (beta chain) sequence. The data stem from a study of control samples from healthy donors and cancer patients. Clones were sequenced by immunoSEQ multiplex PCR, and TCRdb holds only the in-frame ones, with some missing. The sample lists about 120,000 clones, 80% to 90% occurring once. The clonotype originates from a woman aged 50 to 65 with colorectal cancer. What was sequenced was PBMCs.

The chain's CDR3 is CASSPSGTPEAFF. CDR3 nucleotide sequence: TGTGCCAGCTCACCTTCCGGGACGCCGGAAGCTTTCTTT. The chain couples TRBV18 to TRBJ1-1, with a possible D match to TRBD1 (5 bases). Germline loops: CDR1 KGHSH, CDR2 LQKENI. This CDR3 has 13 amino acids. Trimming stripped 3 bases from V and 8 bases from J, with 13 bases between.